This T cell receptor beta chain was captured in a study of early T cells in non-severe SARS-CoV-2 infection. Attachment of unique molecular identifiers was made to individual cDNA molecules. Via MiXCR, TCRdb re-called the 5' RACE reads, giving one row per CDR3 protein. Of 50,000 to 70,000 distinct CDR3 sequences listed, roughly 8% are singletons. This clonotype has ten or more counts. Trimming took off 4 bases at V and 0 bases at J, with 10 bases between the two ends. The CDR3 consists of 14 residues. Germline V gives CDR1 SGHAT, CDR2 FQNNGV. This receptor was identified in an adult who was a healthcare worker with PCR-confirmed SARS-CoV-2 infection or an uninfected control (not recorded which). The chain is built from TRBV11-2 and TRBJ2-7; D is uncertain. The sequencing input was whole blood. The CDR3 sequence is CASSSQGLSYEQYF. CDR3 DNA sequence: TGTGCCAGCAGCTCCCAAGGCCTCTCCTACGAGCAGTACTTC.